The subject of this entry is one T cell receptor (beta chain). Its antigen is unidentified. Trimming took 0 bases from V and 0 from J, leaving 6 bases between them. The CDR3 is 15 amino acids. The sample comes from a study of T cell repertoires in cytomegalovirus infection. The overall study: Well-studied HLA-B-restricted epitopes and recently identified HLA-C-restricted epitopes of CMV were both used in the study. Shared public TCR beta signatures pointed to both CMV infection and a matching HLA type.

Using its own MiXCR run on the reads, TCRdb lists one record per CDR3 protein. This table has approximately 260,000 distinct CDR3 sequences, 20% to 25% appearing once. The chain has TRBV5-3 and TRBJ2-2; tentative D call: TRBD2 (6 bases). TRBV5-3 counts as an open reading frame of uncertain function. The input for sequencing was cultured PBMCs, taken from culture after CMV antigen stimulation. This clonotype originated in a human donor in good health (CMV status not recorded). Some clones in this sample may be carry-over from other donors' samples. The CDR3 loop reads CARSLGLANTGELFF. In DNA, the CDR3 is TGTGCCAGAAGCTTGGGACTAGCGAACACCGGGGAGCTGTTTTTT.